The 10 T cell receptor beta chains listed next were all sequenced from one sample in a study of blood T cell repertoires in COVID-19. Clones were sequenced by immunoSEQ multiplex PCR, and TCRdb holds only the in-frame ones, with some missing. The table includes approximately 200,000 clones, nearly 90% detected once. Sequencing was carried out using PBMCs or T cells enriched from blood (not recorded which). The receptors originated from a woman between 40 and 50 years old with acute COVID-19.

The rearrangement links TRBV5-1 to TRBJ1-4, with D tentatively TRBD1 (5 bases). CDR1 is SGHRS and CDR2 is YFSETQ in the germline V gene. CDR3 size: 17 residues. V gave up 1 base and J gave up 10 bases, with 23 bases separating them. In nucleotides, the CDR3 is TGCGCCAGCAGCTTGTGGCTGGCGGACCCAGGGTCCCGAAAACTGTTTTTT. Residues: CASSLWLADPGSRKLFF. Based on the CDR3 plus reference TRBV5-1 and TRBJ1-4, the full variable domain is KAGVTQTPRYLIKTRGQQVTLSCSPISGHRSVSWYQQTPGQGLQFLFEYFSETQRNKGNFPGRFSGRQFSNSRSEMNVSTLELGDSALYLCASSLWLADPGSRKLFFGSGTQLSVL.

V gene TRBV23-1 combines with J gene TRBJ2-7, with D perhaps matching TRBD2 (5 bases). TRBV23-1 is given ORF status, its function remaining uncertain. This CDR3 contains 16 residues. V lost 7 bases, J lost 5 bases, and 24 bases lay in between. The CDR3 reads CASTPMERELGDEQYF. CDR3 bases: TGCGCCAGCACCCCAATGGAGCGCGAGCTCGGGGACGAGCAGTACTTC.

The J gene is TRBJ1-6, the V gene TRBV28; the D gene is possibly TRBD1 (6 bases). Per the germline V gene, CDR1 is MDHEN and CDR2 is SYDVKM. Trimming removed 7 bases from V and 10 bases from J, with 26 bases in between. The CDR3 spans 17 residues. CDR3 nucleotide sequence: TGTGCCAGCATCACTATTACAGGGATCTCCCTTGGGTCACCCCTCCACTTT. As protein: CASITITGISLGSPLHF.

The V gene is TRBV15, the J gene TRBJ2-5; D might be TRBD2 (6 bases). The CDR3 totals 18 residues. Trimming removed 0 bases from V and 4 bases from J, with 21 bases in between. Looked up from germline, CDR1 is LNHNV and CDR2 is YYDKDF (reference sequence). This CDR3 is CATSRDPPLWAGRETQYF. The CDR3 DNA reads as TGTGCCACCAGCAGAGACCCGCCCCTCTGGGCGGGAAGAGAGACCCAGTACTTC. The variable domain in full, completed from reference TRBV15 and TRBJ2-5, reads DAMVIQNPRYQVTQFGKPVTLSCSQTLNHNVMYWYQQKSSQAPKLLFHYYDKDFNNEADTPDNFQSRRPNTSFCFLDIRSPGLGDTAMYLCATSRDPPLWAGRETQYFGPGTRLLVL.

The chain joins TRBV18 to TRBJ2-5; tentatively, D is TRBD2 (6 bases). Trimming took off 3 bases at V and 1 base at J, with 9 bases between the two ends. The CDR3 is made up of 14 amino acids. Germline V gives CDR1 KGHSH, CDR2 LQKENI. CDR3 region: CASSPASVQETQYF. The CDR3 nucleotides are TGTGCCAGCTCACCCGCTAGCGTCCAAGAGACCCAGTACTTC.

This clone has just one count. The V and J genes are TRBV19 and TRBJ2-3; 10 positions agree with TRBD2. From germline, CDR1 is LNHDA and CDR2 SQIVND (reference sequence). The CDR3 is made up of 16 amino acids. J lost 3 bases, V lost 3 bases, and 6 bases had no gene match. The CDR3 is CASSMRASGGTDTQYF. In nucleotides, the CDR3 is TGTGCCAGTAGTATGAGGGCTAGCGGGGGAACAGATACGCAGTATTTT.

A few counts support this clone. The chain recombines TRBV5-1 with TRBJ1-2, with a weak D call TRBD1 (5 bases). The germline V and J ends were trimmed by 1 base and 7 bases, with 11 bases remaining between them. CDR1 is SGHRS and CDR2 is YFSETQ in the germline V gene. This CDR3 region has 13 residues. In nucleotides, the CDR3 is TGCGCCAGCAGCTTGATGCAGGGCCGTGGCTACACCTTC. The encoded protein is CASSLMQGRGYTF.

With respect to this clone: Other DNA sequences of this sample code for an identical CDR3. CDR3 DNA sequence: TGTGCCAGCAGCTTAAATAGCGGGAGTTACGAGCAGTACTTC. This gives the protein CASSLNSGSYEQYF. This chain joins TRBV7-9 and TRBJ2-7; 9 bases match TRBD2. This CDR3 has 14 residues. V was clipped by 2 bases and J by 4 bases; unmatched bases: 3. CDR1 is SEHNR and CDR2 is FQNEAQ in the germline V gene (reference sequence).

The CDR3: CATSSPGLTNEQFF. CDR3 bases: TGTGCCACCAGCAGCCCGGGACTCACCAATGAGCAGTTCTTC. The chain has TRBV15 and TRBJ2-1, with D perhaps matching TRBD2 (6 bases). Germline-derived CDR1 and CDR2 are LNHNV and YYDKDF (reference sequence). V dropped 3 bases and J dropped 6 bases, with 12 bases sitting between them. This CDR3 has 14 amino acids.

This clone came up once. The gene calls are TRBV5-4 and TRBJ1-1; no clear D. V gave up 3 bases and J gave up 5 bases, with 11 bases separating them. CDR3 size: 13 residues. In germline, CDR1 is SGHNT, CDR2 YYREEE (reference sequence). The CDR3 here is CASSSPGRTEAFF. CDR3 DNA sequence: TGTGCCAGCAGCTCCCCGGGGAGGACTGAAGCTTTCTTT.